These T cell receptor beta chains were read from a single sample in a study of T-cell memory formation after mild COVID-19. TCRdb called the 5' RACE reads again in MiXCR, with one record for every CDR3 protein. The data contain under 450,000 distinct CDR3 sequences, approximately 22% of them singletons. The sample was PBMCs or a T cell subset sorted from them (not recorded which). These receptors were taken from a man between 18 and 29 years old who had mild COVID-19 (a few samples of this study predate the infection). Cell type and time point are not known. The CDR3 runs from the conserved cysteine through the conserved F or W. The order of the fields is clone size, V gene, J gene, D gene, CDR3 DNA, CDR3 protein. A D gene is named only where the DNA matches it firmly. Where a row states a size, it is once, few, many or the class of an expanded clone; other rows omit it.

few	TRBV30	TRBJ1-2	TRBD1	TGTGCCTGGAGTGGGAGGGGGCCTAACTATGGCTACACCTTC	CAWSGRGPNYGYTF
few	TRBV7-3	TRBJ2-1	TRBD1	TGTGCCAGCAGCTTAACGTTCCGACAGGGCCACTCCTACAATGAGCAGTTCTTC	CASSLTFRQGHSYNEQFF
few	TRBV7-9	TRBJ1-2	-	TGTGCCAGCAGCTTCGGGGGAGTGGACCCTGGCTACACCTTC	CASSFGGVDPGYTF
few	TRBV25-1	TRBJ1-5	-	TGTGCCAGCAGTGAATATCTACAAGGGCAGCCCCAGCATTTT	CASSEYLQGQPQHF
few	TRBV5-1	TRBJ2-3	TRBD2	TGCGCCAGCAGCCATAGCGGGGTAGGCACAGATACGCAGTATTTT	CASSHSGVGTDTQYF
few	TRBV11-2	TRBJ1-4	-	TGTGCCAGCAGCTCCCTGGGAGAAAAACTGTTTTTT	CASSSLGEKLFF
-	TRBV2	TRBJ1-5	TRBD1	TGTGCCAGCCGGGGGGACAGGAGTCAGCCCCAGCATTTT	CASRGDRSQPQHF
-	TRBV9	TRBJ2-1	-	TGTGCCAGCAGCGCCCGTTTTGGGAGCTCCTACAATGAGCAGTTCTTC	CASSARFGSSYNEQFF
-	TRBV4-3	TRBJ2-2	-	TGCGCCAGCAGCCAAGAGTACGGGGGGCACGGCGGGGAGCTGTTTTTT	CASSQEYGGHGGELFF
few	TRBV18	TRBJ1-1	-	TGTGCCAGCTCACGTTTAACCGGGACGGCGACTGAAGCTTTCTTT	CASSRLTGTATEAFF
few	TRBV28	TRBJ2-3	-	TGTGCCAGCAGTTTACCCTATAGCACAGATACGCAGTATTTT	CASSLPYSTDTQYF
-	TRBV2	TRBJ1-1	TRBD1	TGTGCCAGCAGTGCTGACAGGGGCTGGACTGAAGCTTTCTTT	CASSADRGWTEAFF
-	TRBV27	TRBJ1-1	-	TGTGCCAGCAGTATCGGGACCTCGGTTAACACTGAAGCTTTCTTT	CASSIGTSVNTEAFF
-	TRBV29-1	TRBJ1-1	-	TGCAGCGTGACGGAAGGTAAGGACACTGAAGCTTTCTTT	CSVTEGKDTEAFF
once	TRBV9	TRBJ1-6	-	TGTGCCAGCAGCGCCGAGACGGTCTCTAATTCACCCCTCCACTTT	CASSAETVSNSPLHF
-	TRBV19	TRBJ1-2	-	TGTGCCAGTAGTATAGATTCCGGAAACCGCTATGGCTACACCTTC	CASSIDSGNRYGYTF
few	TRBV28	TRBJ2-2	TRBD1	TGTGCCAGCAGTTGGGGGACAGTTTCCGGGGAGCTGTTTTTT	CASSWGTVSGELFF
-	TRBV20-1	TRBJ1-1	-	TGCAGTGCTAGAGGTACACAGGGCATGAACACTGAAGCTTTCTTT	CSARGTQGMNTEAFF
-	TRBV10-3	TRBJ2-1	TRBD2	TGTGCCATCAGTGAGGCGGCCAGCGGGGGGGTGGATGAGCAGTTCTTC	CAISEAASGGVDEQFF
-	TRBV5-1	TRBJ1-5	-	TGCGCCAGCAGCCCCAGCCCCGGTCAGCCCCAGCATTTT	CASSPSPGQPQHF
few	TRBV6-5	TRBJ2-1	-	TGTGCCAGCAGTTACGGAGCAAGGAATGAGCAGTTCTTC	CASSYGARNEQFF
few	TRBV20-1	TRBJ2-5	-	TGCAGTGCTGGTGGGGGCCAGGAGACCCAGTACTTC	CSAGGGQETQYF
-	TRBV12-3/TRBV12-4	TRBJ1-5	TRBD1	TGTGCCAGCAACTTGGGACAGGGGATCGACCAGCCCCAGCATTTT	CASNLGQGIDQPQHF
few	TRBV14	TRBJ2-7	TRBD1	TGTGCCAGCAGCAGGAGGACAGGGGACTACGAGCAGTACTTC	CASSRRTGDYEQYF
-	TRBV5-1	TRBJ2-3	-	TGCGCCAGCAGCCCCCCGACCGGAATGGGAGGTACGCAGTATTTT	CASSPPTGMGGTQYF
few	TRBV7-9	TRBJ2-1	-	TGTGCCAGCAGCTCTAAGGGAGGCAACAATGAGCAGTTCTTC	CASSSKGGNNEQFF
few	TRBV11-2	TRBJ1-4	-	TGTGCCAGCAGCTTTCAGGACATAAAACTGTTTTTT	CASSFQDIKLFF
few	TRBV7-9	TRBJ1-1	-	TGTGCCAGCAGCCCTATCCGGCCTCGGAACACTGAAGCTTTCTTT	CASSPIRPRNTEAFF
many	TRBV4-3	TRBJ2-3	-	TGCGCCAGCAGCCAAGACCGCACAGATACGCAGTATTTT	CASSQDRTDTQYF
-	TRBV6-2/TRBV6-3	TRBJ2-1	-	TGTGACAGCAGTTACCCCGTAAATGAGCAGTTCTTC	CDSSYPVNEQFF
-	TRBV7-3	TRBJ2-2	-	TGTGCCACTACACAGGGTAACACCGGGGAGCTGTTTTTT	CATTQGNTGELFF
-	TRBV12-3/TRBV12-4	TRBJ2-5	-	TGTGCCAGCCAGGGGGCGGGACTAGCCCGGGAGACCCAGTACTTC	CASQGAGLARETQYF
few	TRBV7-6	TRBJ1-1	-	TGTGCCAGCAGCTTAGAATTCGGGACCCTGAACACTGAAGCTTTCTTT	CASSLEFGTLNTEAFF
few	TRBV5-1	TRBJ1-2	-	TGCGCCAGCAGCTTGGAGGACAGCTATGGCTACACCTTC	CASSLEDSYGYTF
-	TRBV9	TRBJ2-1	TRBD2	TGTGCCAGCAGCGCCTACGGACTAGCGGGGGGACAGCAGTTCTTC	CASSAYGLAGGQQFF
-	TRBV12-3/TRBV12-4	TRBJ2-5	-	TGTGCCAGCAGTTTGGGGCTGGGGACATTTCTGGAGACCCAGTACTTC	CASSLGLGTFLETQYF
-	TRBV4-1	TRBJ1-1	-	TGCGCCAGCAGCCAGTTCGGCAGGAACACTGAAGCTTTCTTT	CASSQFGRNTEAFF
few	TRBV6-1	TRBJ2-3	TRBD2	TGTGCCAGCAGCGGCGGGGGGAGTCGGGATACGCAGTATTTT	CASSGGGSRDTQYF
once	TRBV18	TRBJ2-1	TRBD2	TGTGCCAGCTCGAAAGGAGGAGCGGGGTTCAATGAGCAGTTCTTC	CASSKGGAGFNEQFF
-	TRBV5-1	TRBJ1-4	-	TGCGCCAGCAGCTTATACCTTGCAACTAATGAAAAACTGTTTTTT	CASSLYLATNEKLFF
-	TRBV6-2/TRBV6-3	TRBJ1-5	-	TGTGCCAGCAGGGATGCCAATCAGCCCCAGCATTTT	CASRDANQPQHF
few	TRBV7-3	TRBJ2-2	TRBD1	TGTGCCAGCAGCCCTGGGACAGGGGAAGGGGAGCTGTTTTTT	CASSPGTGEGELFF
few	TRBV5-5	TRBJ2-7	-	TGTGCCAGCAGCTTCGCTCCGGGAATACAGGGCCCCACCTACGAGCAGTACTTC	CASSFAPGIQGPTYEQYF
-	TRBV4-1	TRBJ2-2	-	TGCGCCAGCAGCCAAGATTTCAGGGCCGGGGAGCTGTTTTTT	CASSQDFRAGELFF
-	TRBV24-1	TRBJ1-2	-	TGTGCCACCAGTGATCTGAACTTAAGGTACACCTTC	CATSDLNLRYTF
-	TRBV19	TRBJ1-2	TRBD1	TGTGCCAGTAGACCCGTTTCTACAGGGGGCTATGGCTACACCTTC	CASRPVSTGGYGYTF
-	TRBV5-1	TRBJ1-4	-	TGCGCCAGCAGCTGGGGGAGTACCGGCGGGGAAAAACTGTTTTTT	CASSWGSTGGEKLFF
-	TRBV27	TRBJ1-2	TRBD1	TGTGCCAGCAGTTCGTACCGGGACAGGGGAGGCTATGGCTACACCTTC	CASSSYRDRGGYGYTF
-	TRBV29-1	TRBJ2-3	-	TGCAGCGTTGACCGGGTTAGCACAGATACGCAGTATTTT	CSVDRVSTDTQYF
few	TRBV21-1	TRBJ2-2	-	TGTGCCAGCAGCCCGGAAGGGGGGTGGGACACCGGGGAGCTGTTTTTT	CASSPEGGWDTGELFF
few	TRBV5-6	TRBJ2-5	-	TGTGCCAGCAGCTTTGACCCCTCGACCCAGTACTTC	CASSFDPSTQYF
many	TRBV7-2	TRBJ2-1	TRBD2	TGTGCCAGCAGCTCCCTCGACCGGGGGGGCCCGTGGAATGAGCAGTTCTTC	CASSSLDRGGPWNEQFF
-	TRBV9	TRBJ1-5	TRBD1	TGTGCCAGCAGCGCGGGGACAGGGGGGTATAGCAATCAGCCCCAGCATTTT	CASSAGTGGYSNQPQHF
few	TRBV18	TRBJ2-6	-	TGTGCCAGCTCACCTACCACAGGAGTAGCTGGGGCCAACGTCCTGACTTTC	CASSPTTGVAGANVLTF
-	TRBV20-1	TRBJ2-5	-	TGCAGTGCCCTCCCCCGGGGGGCCGGTGAGACCCAGTACTTC	CSALPRGAGETQYF